This is a list of T cell receptor beta chains from one sample in a study of cytomegalovirus exposure and HLA in healthy donors. The repertoire was sequenced with immunoSEQ multiplex PCR; TCRdb's copy has only in-frame clones and lacks some. The sample consists of 150,000 to 180,000 clones, around 79% of them appearing once. Sequenced sample: PBMCs. The receptors come from a man aged 25-45 years in good health and CMV-seropositive. Each CDR3 is given with its conserved first and last residue. D genes are given only for firm matches. Clone size, where shown, is once, few, many, or a class for clones that have expanded.

v_gene: TRBV15
abundance: -
d_gene: -
j_gene: TRBJ2-1
len: 15
CDR3aa: CATSRDSGTYNEQFF
CDR3nt: TGTGCCACCAGCAGAGATTCGGGAACCTACAATGAGCAGTTCTTC

v_gene: TRBV10-3
abundance: -
d_gene: -
j_gene: TRBJ1-2
len: 17
CDR3aa: CAISEPLEGVDLYGYTF
CDR3nt: TGTGCCATCAGTGAGCCTCTTGAGGGGGTCGACCTCTATGGCTACACCTTC

v_gene: TRBV7-9
abundance: -
d_gene: TRBD1
j_gene: TRBJ1-2
len: 16
CDR3aa: CASSFPGQGPRAGYTF
CDR3nt: TGTGCCAGCAGCTTCCCGGGACAGGGGCCGCGGGCTGGCTACACCTTC

v_gene: TRBV9
abundance: -
d_gene: -
j_gene: TRBJ2-3
len: 15
CDR3aa: CASSVTVLSTDTQYF
CDR3nt: TGTGCCAGCAGCGTAACGGTACTCAGCACAGATACGCAGTATTTT

v_gene: TRBV6-1
abundance: -
d_gene: -
j_gene: TRBJ1-2
len: 13
CDR3aa: CASSEDGRGGYTF
CDR3nt: TGTGCCAGCAGTGAAGACGGACGGGGAGGCTACACCTTC

v_gene: TRBV4-1
abundance: -
d_gene: -
j_gene: TRBJ2-7
len: 15
CDR3aa: CASSQERHGPYEQYF
CDR3nt: TGCGCCAGCAGCCAAGAACGACACGGCCCCTACGAGCAGTACTTC

v_gene: TRBV12-5
abundance: -
d_gene: TRBD1
j_gene: TRBJ2-5
len: 14
CDR3aa: CASALGTASATQYF
CDR3nt: TGTGCTAGTGCCCTAGGGACAGCCTCCGCGACCCAGTACTTC

v_gene: TRBV6-5
abundance: -
d_gene: TRBD1
j_gene: TRBJ1-2
len: 13
CDR3aa: CASSWDSINGYTF
CDR3nt: TGTGCCAGCAGTTGGGACAGTATCAATGGCTACACCTTC

v_gene: TRBV6-5
abundance: -
d_gene: -
j_gene: TRBJ1-4
len: 13
CDR3aa: CASRRDPDEKLFF
CDR3nt: TGTGCCAGCAGAAGAGATCCCGATGAAAAACTGTTTTTT

v_gene: TRBV5-1
abundance: -
d_gene: TRBD2
j_gene: TRBJ2-7
len: 14
CDR3aa: CASSSGLASYEQYF
CDR3nt: TGCGCCAGCAGCTCAGGACTAGCCTCCTACGAGCAGTACTTC

v_gene: TRBV28
abundance: -
d_gene: -
j_gene: TRBJ1-2
len: 14
CDR3aa: CASSPTNRVDGYTF
CDR3nt: TGTGCCAGCAGTCCTACGAACAGGGTCGATGGCTACACCTTC

v_gene: TRBV9
abundance: -
d_gene: -
j_gene: TRBJ2-7
len: 16
CDR3aa: CASSVGPGGPTYEQYF
CDR3nt: TGTGCCAGCAGCGTAGGCCCCGGGGGGCCTACCTACGAGCAGTACTTC

v_gene: TRBV7-2
abundance: few
d_gene: TRBD1
j_gene: TRBJ2-1
len: 16
CDR3aa: CASSSKPGQGYNEQFF
CDR3nt: TGTGCCAGCAGCTCAAAACCGGGACAGGGGTACAATGAGCAGTTCTTC

v_gene: TRBV30
abundance: -
d_gene: -
j_gene: TRBJ1-6
len: 16
CDR3aa: CAWSARMTRDNSPLHF
CDR3nt: TGTGCCTGGAGTGCAAGGATGACGAGGGATAATTCACCCCTCCACTTT